The clone carrying this TCR beta chain was counted a few times. The target antigen is unknown. This specimen comes from a study of early T cells in non-severe SARS-CoV-2 infection. Study-level points and caveats: Anti-spike CD8 specificities were favored by VDJdb matching, whose results missed private and CD4 specificities.

After removal of 4 bases from V and 2 bases from J, the junction contained 8 bases not matched to a gene. The CDR3 loop spans 16 amino acids. Germline-derived CDR1 and CDR2 are SGHNT and YYREEE (reference sequence). Unique molecular identifiers were affixed to single, distinct cDNA molecules. TCRdb re-analysed the 5' RACE reads in MiXCR, keeping a single row per CDR3 protein. The sample consists of 65,000 to 95,000 distinct CDR3 sequences, over 9% of them appearing once. This TCR was sampled from an adult who was a healthcare worker with PCR-confirmed SARS-CoV-2 infection or an uninfected control (not recorded which). Material for sequencing was whole blood. The rearrangement links TRBV5-4 to TRBJ2-3; 9 bases map to TRBD2. CDR3 in amino acids: CASSQRLAVNTDTQYF. CDR3 nucleotide sequence: TGTGCCAGCAGCCAACGACTAGCGGTTAACACAGATACGCAGTATTTT.